Listed below are T cell receptor beta chains from one sample, sequenced in a study. Sequencing was performed with immunoSEQ multiplex PCR; in TCRdb, only in-frame clones are kept and a portion is missing. The sample lists under 65,000 clones; 93% were seen once. The sequencing sample was made of PBMCs. These receptors all come from a man aged 40-49 years with rheumatoid arthritis. Each CDR3 is given with its conserved first and last residue. Fields, in order: V gene, J gene, clone size, D gene, CDR3 protein, CDR3 DNA. A D gene is named only where the DNA matches it firmly. The size field is filled for only some rows; it gives once, few, many or a size class.

TRBV27	TRBJ1-1	NA	TRBD1	CASSLSATGIIGAFF	TGTGCCAGCAGTTTATCAGCGACAGGGATTATCGGGGCTTTCTTT
TRBV7-2	TRBJ1-1	NA	NA	CASSLLGVNTEAFF	TGTGCCAGCAGCTTGTTGGGTGTGAACACTGAAGCTTTCTTT
TRBV4-3	TRBJ1-6	NA	TRBD1	CASSQDRPTGGYGSPLHF	TGCGCCAGCAGCCAAGATCGGCCGACAGGGGGCTATGGTTCACCCCTCCACTTT
TRBV18	TRBJ1-5	once	TRBD1	CASSSTGEVSQPQHF	TGTGCCAGCTCATCGACAGGGGAGGTGAGTCAGCCCCAGCATTTT
TRBV2	TRBJ2-7	NA	TRBD1	CASTRQGAGYEQYF	TGTGCCAGCACCCGACAGGGGGCTGGTTACGAGCAGTACTTC
TRBV7-3	TRBJ2-7	NA	NA	CASSPLGEGEQYF	TGTGCCAGCAGCCCCCTAGGAGAGGGCGAGCAGTACTTC
TRBV7-2	TRBJ2-7	NA	TRBD1	CASSPGTGVVSYEQYF	TGTGCCAGCAGCCCCGGGACAGGGGTGGTTTCCTACGAGCAGTACTTC
TRBV7-9	TRBJ2-7	NA	TRBD1	CASSLRWGQGHEQYF	TGTGCCAGCAGCTTACGCTGGGGACAGGGCCACGAGCAGTACTTC
TRBV20-1	TRBJ2-7	NA	TRBD1	CSAWTGDEQYF	TGCAGTGCCTGGACAGGGGACGAGCAGTACTTC
TRBV6-2/TRBV6-3	TRBJ1-6	once	NA	CASSYPGTPFQPLHF	TGTGCCAGCAGTTACCCCGGGACTCCATTCCAACCCCTCCACTTT
TRBV2	TRBJ1-6	NA	NA	CASSASSYNSPLHF	TGTGCCAGCAGCGCGAGCTCCTATAATTCACCCCTCCACTTT
TRBV3-1/TRBV3-2	TRBJ1-5	NA	TRBD1	CASSQLGTGQPQHF	TGTGCCAGCAGCCAACTTGGGACAGGACAGCCCCAGCATTTT
TRBV30	TRBJ1-1	NA	TRBD1	CAWSVAGTGKAFF	TGTGCCTGGAGTGTAGCCGGGACAGGGAAAGCTTTCTTT
TRBV12-3/TRBV12-4	TRBJ2-2	NA	NA	CASSPPYTGELFF	TGTGCCAGCAGCCCGCCCTATACCGGGGAGCTGTTTTTT
TRBV7-6	TRBJ2-7	NA	NA	CASSLEQGPYEQYF	TGTGCCAGCAGCTTAGAACAGGGTCCCTACGAGCAGTACTTC
TRBV5-1	TRBJ1-2	NA	NA	CASSLQNYGYTF	TGCGCCAGCAGCTTACAAAACTATGGCTACACCTTC
TRBV30	TRBJ1-1	NA	NA	CAWIDRWGARGTEAFF	TGTGCCTGGATTGATAGGTGGGGGGCGCGAGGAACTGAAGCTTTCTTT
TRBV28	TRBJ1-5	NA	TRBD1	CASRTAGGYNQPQHF	TGTGCCAGCAGGACTGCAGGGGGCTACAATCAGCCCCAGCATTTT
TRBV28	TRBJ1-5	NA	NA	CASSLWGNQPQHF	TGTGCCAGCAGTTTATGGGGAAATCAGCCCCAGCATTTT
TRBV3-1/TRBV3-2	TRBJ1-2	NA	TRBD1	CASSRLTGGDGYTF	TGTGCCAGCAGCCGCCTGACAGGGGGGGATGGCTACACCTTC
TRBV6-5	TRBJ2-3	NA	TRBD1	CASSRDRVISDTQYF	TGTGCCAGCAGTCGGGACAGAGTAATCTCAGATACGCAGTATTTT
TRBV18	TRBJ2-7	NA	TRBD1	CASSPGQGEGEQYF	TGTGCCAGCTCCCCGGGACAGGGAGAAGGCGAGCAGTACTTC
TRBV12-3/TRBV12-4	TRBJ2-7	NA	TRBD1	CASRTGTSYEQYF	TGTGCCAGCAGGACAGGGACCTCCTACGAGCAGTACTTC
TRBV27	TRBJ2-6	NA	NA	CASSLSKGEDGANVLTF	TGTGCCAGCAGTTTATCAAAGGGGGAAGATGGGGCCAACGTCCTGACTTTC
TRBV5-6	TRBJ2-7	NA	NA	CASSLGPGAYEQYF	TGTGCCAGCAGCTTGGGGCCGGGGGCCTACGAGCAGTACTTC
TRBV30	TRBJ2-1	NA	NA	CAWSETGNYNEQFF	TGTGCCTGGAGTGAAACTGGGAACTACAATGAGCAGTTCTTC
TRBV2	TRBJ1-1	once	NA	CARVDRSNTEAFF	TGTGCCAGGGTAGACAGGTCGAACACTGAAGCTTTCTTT
TRBV2	TRBJ1-6	few	NA	CASSTGNLLHF	TGTGCCAGCAGTACAGGAAACCTCCTCCACTTT
TRBV6-1	TRBJ1-1	NA	NA	CASSDWVVRGF	TGTGCCAGCAGTGATTGGGTGGTCCGGGGCTTT
TRBV6-2/TRBV6-3	TRBJ1-5	once	TRBD1	CASGLRGLSNQPQHF	TGTGCCAGCGGTTTAAGGGGGCTTAGCAATCAGCCCCAGCATTTT
TRBV28	TRBJ2-7	NA	TRBD2	CASSLWSGNRPYEQYF	TGTGCCAGCAGTTTATGGAGCGGGAACCGACCCTACGAGCAGTACTTC
TRBV5-1	TRBJ1-1	NA	TRBD1	CASTPGDRGLTGAFF	TGCGCCAGCACCCCGGGGGACAGGGGCCTCACGGGAGCTTTCTTT
TRBV5-6	TRBJ1-4	NA	NA	CASSLTDTNEKLFF	TGTGCCAGCAGCTTGACAGATACTAATGAAAAACTGTTTTTT
TRBV7-8	TRBJ1-5	NA	TRBD1	CASSLARQGRNQPQHF	TGTGCCAGCAGCTTAGCGAGACAGGGGCGTAATCAGCCCCAGCATTTT
TRBV4-3	TRBJ1-1	NA	TRBD1	CASSQEETGALNLNTEAFF	TGCGCCAGCAGCCAAGAGGAGACAGGGGCGCTTAACTTGAACACTGAAGCTTTCTTT
TRBV2	TRBJ1-1	NA	NA	CASSEFVLPAEAFF	TGTGCCAGCAGTGAATTCGTCTTACCGGCTGAAGCTTTCTTT
TRBV12-3/TRBV12-4	TRBJ1-5	NA	NA	CASSLSRDQPQHF	TGTGCCAGCAGCCTTAGCAGGGATCAGCCCCAGCATTTT
TRBV9	TRBJ2-2	NA	TRBD2	CASSVGGRAPGELFF	TGTGCCAGCAGCGTCGGCGGGAGGGCCCCCGGGGAGCTGTTTTTT
TRBV9	TRBJ1-3	NA	TRBD1	CASSARVTGVGNTIYF	TGTGCCAGCAGCGCCCGAGTTACAGGGGTCGGAAACACCATATATTTT
TRBV6-5	TRBJ2-3	NA	NA	CASSYSTTVRDTQYF	TGTGCCAGCAGTTACTCGACCACGGTTCGGGATACGCAGTATTTT
TRBV5-6	TRBJ1-2	NA	TRBD1	CASSYNRGLSRYGYTF	TGTGCCAGCAGCTATAACAGGGGTCTGTCTCGGTATGGCTACACCTTC
TRBV6-5	TRBJ1-1	NA	NA	CASSYRQTLNTEAFF	TGTGCCAGCAGTTATCGTCAAACTCTGAACACTGAAGCTTTCTTT
TRBV19	TRBJ2-1	once	NA	CASSTSDPPQEQFF	TGTGCCAGTAGTACTTCGGACCCGCCCCAGGAGCAGTTCTTC
TRBV28	TRBJ2-7	NA	NA	CASSSAAKGADEQYF	TGTGCCAGCAGTTCAGCCGCGAAAGGGGCGGACGAGCAGTACTTC
TRBV7-6	TRBJ2-5	NA	NA	CASSLFSSAARETQYF	TGTGCCAGCAGCTTATTCTCTAGCGCTGCCCGGGAGACCCAGTACTTC
TRBV28	TRBJ2-1	NA	TRBD2	CASSRSAGGYEQFF	TGTGCCAGCAGTCGCTCGGCGGGAGGCTATGAGCAGTTCTTC
TRBV5-1	TRBJ2-7	NA	TRBD2	CASSRLAGGPHEQYF	TGCGCCAGCAGCCGGCTGGCGGGGGGGCCCCACGAGCAGTACTTC
TRBV5-6	TRBJ2-7	NA	NA	CASTHLAYTNYEQYF	TGTGCCAGCACCCACCTTGCCTATACGAATTACGAGCAGTACTTC
TRBV12-5	TRBJ1-1	NA	TRBD1	CASGTGTVNTEAFF	TGTGCTAGTGGCACCGGGACAGTGAACACTGAAGCTTTCTTT
TRBV3-1/TRBV3-2	TRBJ2-3	NA	NA	CASSPIQGRPARESPDTQYF	TGTGCCAGCAGCCCCATACAGGGGAGGCCTGCGCGGGAGTCCCCAGATACGCAGTATTTT
TRBV6-1	TRBJ2-2	NA	NA	CASSEAPSGELFF	TGTGCCAGCAGTGAAGCCCCTTCCGGGGAGCTGTTTTTT
TRBV5-1	TRBJ2-7	NA	TRBD2	CASSLAHGGANEQYF	TGCGCCAGCAGCTTGGCCCACGGGGGGGCCAACGAGCAGTACTTC
TRBV1	TRBJ1-5	NA	NA	CTSSQRGGNQPQHF	TGCACCAGCAGCCAAAGGGGTGGCAATCAGCCCCAGCATTTT
TRBV2	TRBJ2-1	NA	NA	CASGRVIGNNEQFF	TGTGCCAGCGGCAGGGTTATTGGAAACAATGAGCAGTTCTTC
TRBV25-1	TRBJ1-4	once	NA	CASEMTRAAKLFF	TGTGCCAGCGAGATGACACGCGCTGCAAAACTGTTTTTT
TRBV27	TRBJ2-7	NA	NA	CASSFSPGASVSRYEQYF	TGTGCCAGCAGCTTTTCCCCCGGGGCTAGCGTGAGCCGCTACGAGCAGTACTTC
TRBV7-2	TRBJ1-2	NA	TRBD1	CASSRTGTGYTF	TGTGCCAGCAGCCGGACAGGAACCGGCTACACCTTC
TRBV7-9	TRBJ1-2	NA	NA	CASSGGGAIYGYTF	TGTGCCAGCAGCGGAGGGGGTGCGATCTATGGCTACACCTTC